A selection of T cell receptor beta chains follows, all from one sample in a study of cytomegalovirus exposure and HLA in healthy donors. The protocol was immunoSEQ multiplex PCR, while the TCRdb copy is restricted to in-frame clones and leaves out a portion. The sample has 150,000 or so clones, 70% to 90% seen once. The sequenced material came from PBMCs. All receptors come from a man aged 18 to 29 in good health and CMV-seropositive. Both conserved end residues are part of each CDR3. D genes are given only for firm matches. Clone size is stated in some rows and not others, as once, few, many or a class when expanded.

TRBJ1-3,TRBV18,15,TRBD1,.,CASSRGQPSGNTIYF,TGTGCCAGCTCACGGGGACAGCCCTCTGGAAACACCATATATTTT
TRBJ2-2,TRBV29-1,14,.,.,CSVEAAGNTGELFF,TGCAGCGTTGAAGCCGCCGGGAACACCGGGGAGCTGTTTTTT
TRBJ2-7,TRBV5-6,12,.,.,CASSLEGVRQYF,TGTGCCAGCAGCTTGGAAGGGGTGCGGCAGTACTTC
TRBJ2-5,TRBV7-7,15,.,.,CASSAEPGPKETQYF,TGTGCCAGCAGCGCGGAACCGGGTCCCAAAGAGACCCAGTACTTC
TRBJ2-5,TRBV5-4,13,.,.,CASSFKGEETQYF,TGTGCCAGCAGCTTTAAGGGGGAAGAGACCCAGTACTTC
TRBJ2-5,TRBV2,13,TRBD2,.,CARKSGGRETQYF,TGTGCCAGGAAAAGCGGGGGCCGGGAGACCCAGTACTTC
TRBJ2-3,TRBV14,15,TRBD2,.,CASSQSWLAGETQYF,TGTGCCAGCAGCCAAAGTTGGCTAGCGGGGGAAACGCAGTATTTT
TRBJ1-4,TRBV19,15,.,once,CASSVTGSANEKLFF,TGTGCCAGTAGTGTAACAGGGTCAGCTAATGAAAAACTGTTTTTT
TRBJ2-7,TRBV7-6,16,TRBD2,few,CASSPGTSGGSNEQYF,TGTGCCAGCAGCCCAGGGACTAGCGGGGGGTCTAACGAGCAGTACTTC
TRBJ1-5,TRBV19,15,.,once,CASSIDGGGNQPQHF,TGTGCCAGTAGTATAGATGGGGGGGGTAATCAGCCCCAGCATTTT
TRBJ1-5,TRBV18,14,.,.,CASSLGSSNQPQHF,TGTGCCAGCTCTCTCGGGTCCTCAAATCAGCCCCAGCATTTT
TRBJ2-3,TRBV4-3,19,TRBD2,.,CASSQTAATSGGAADTQYF,TGCGCCAGCAGCCAAACGGCGGCGACTAGCGGGGGGGCGGCAGATACGCAGTATTTT
TRBJ1-2,TRBV5-1,13,TRBD1,.,CASRSTTGGGYTF,TGCGCCAGTCGATCAACGACAGGGGGCGGCTACACCTTC
TRBJ1-3,TRBV4-1,15,TRBD1,.,CASSQVLIRDRGPYF,TGCGCCAGCAGCCAAGTGCTTATAAGGGACAGGGGGCCATATTTT
TRBJ1-2,TRBV6-5,12,.,.,CASSPFGERYTF,TGTGCCAGCAGTCCCTTCGGAGAGCGCTACACCTTC
TRBJ2-1,TRBV5-1,16,TRBD1,.,CASSLRQGQGGNEQFF,TGCGCCAGCAGCTTACGACAGGGTCAAGGGGGCAATGAGCAGTTCTTC
TRBJ1-2,TRBV5-1,15,TRBD1,.,CASSLGQGRDYGYTF,TGCGCCAGCAGCTTGGGACAGGGCCGAGACTATGGCTACACCTTC
TRBJ1-4,TRBV6-5,15,TRBD1,few,CASSHPQGGEEKLFF,TGTGCCAGCAGTCATCCACAGGGGGGAGAAGAAAAACTGTTTTTT
TRBJ1-2,TRBV4-1,12,.,.,CASSQDSRGYTF,TGCGCCAGCAGCCAAGATTCGAGGGGCTACACCTTC
TRBJ2-7,TRBV7-2,13,.,.,CASSLVYSYEQYF,TGTGCCAGCAGCTTAGTCTACTCCTACGAGCAGTACTTC
TRBJ2-1,TRBV27,11,.,.,CASSQGNEQFF,TGTGCCAGCAGCCAGGGGAATGAGCAGTTCTTC
TRBJ1-1,TRBV6-5,13,TRBD1,.,CASSYYRGAEAFF,TGTGCCAGCAGTTATTACAGGGGGGCTGAAGCTTTCTTT
TRBJ2-3,TRBV11-2,14,.,.,CASSYGENTDTQYF,TGTGCCAGCAGCTACGGAGAAAACACAGATACGCAGTATTTT
TRBJ2-1,TRBV27,14,TRBD1,once,CASSPQQGYNEQFF,TGTGCCAGCAGTCCACAACAGGGGTACAATGAGCAGTTCTTC
TRBJ2-2,TRBV7-3,15,.,.,CASSLRAGNTGELFF,TGTGCCAGCAGCTTAAGGGCGGGGAATACCGGGGAGCTGTTTTTT
TRBJ2-3,TRBV5-1,16,.,.,CASSSALTAIGDTQYF,TGCGCCAGCAGCTCGGCCTTGACTGCCATAGGAGATACGCAGTATTTT
TRBJ2-7,TRBV30,15,TRBD1,.,CAWEGRQGSSYEQYF,TGTGCCTGGGAAGGAAGACAGGGAAGCTCCTACGAGCAGTACTTC
TRBJ2-2,TRBV4-3,17,TRBD2,.,CASSHPPGLVYTGELFF,TGCGCCAGCAGCCACCCCCCGGGACTAGTTTACACCGGGGAGCTGTTTTTT
TRBJ2-5,TRBV4-3,14,.,.,CASSQDSRGETQYF,TGCGCCAGCAGCCAAGACAGTAGGGGAGAGACCCAGTACTTC
TRBJ1-1,TRBV27,14,TRBD1,few,CASSGIGGPTEAFF,TGTGCCAGCAGTGGGATAGGGGGCCCCACTGAAGCTTTCTTT
TRBJ2-5,TRBV7-9,13,.,.,CASSENRVKAQYF,TGTGCCAGCAGCGAAAACAGGGTGAAGGCCCAGTACTTC
TRBJ2-5,TRBV7-6,13,TRBD2,.,CASSLAGLETQYF,TGTGCCAGCTCCCTAGCGGGGCTAGAGACCCAGTACTTC
TRBJ1-3,TRBV7-6,15,.,.,CASSPFTSSGNTIYF,TGTGCCAGCAGCCCCTTTACGAGCTCTGGAAACACCATATATTTT
TRBJ1-1,TRBV5-1,16,TRBD1,.,CASSLMGTAENTEAFF,TGCGCCAGCAGCCTAATGGGGACAGCAGAGAACACTGAAGCTTTCTTT
TRBJ1-1,TRBV19,14,TRBD1,many,CASSRNRGETEAFF,TGTGCCAGTAGTCGAAACAGGGGAGAGACTGAAGCTTTCTTT
TRBJ2-5,TRBV9,14,.,.,CASSVTGFQETQYF,TGTGCCAGCAGCGTGACAGGATTCCAAGAGACCCAGTACTTC
TRBJ2-3,TRBV25-1,12,.,.,CASSLRADTQYF,TGTGCCAGCAGTCTCAGGGCTGATACGCAGTATTTT
TRBJ1-4,TRBV27,15,.,.,CASSLSRGGSEKLFF,TGTGCCAGCAGTTTATCGAGGGGGGGGAGTGAAAAACTGTTTTTT
TRBJ1-1,TRBV4-1,12,.,.,CASSHLNTEAFF,TGCGCCAGCAGCCATCTAAACACTGAAGCTTTCTTT
TRBJ2-3,TRBV30,16,.,.,CAWSVFRALGTDTQYF,TGTGCCTGGAGTGTTTTCAGGGCCTTGGGGACAGATACGCAGTATTTT